The present T cell receptor beta chain was sequenced within a study of metastatic and nonmetastatic thyroid tumors. Study-wide background: The comparison covered peripheral blood and tumor or nodule tissue in malignant and benign thyroid patients.

MiXCR re-clonotyped the PCR reads for TCRdb. The data show around 23,000 clones, with approximately 25% seen just once and approximately 5.5% held by the top ten. Patients underwent thyroid surgery, and none had received any treatment before it. The sample holds many counts of this clone. Other DNA sequences in the sample encode the same CDR3. The sequence was obtained from a female donor with papillary thyroid cancer or a benign thyroid nodule (not recorded which). Some clones in this sample may be carry-over from other donors' samples. The specimen was tumor tissue.

Here the CDR3 reads CASSTRTGQGANVLTF. CDR3 nucleotide sequence: TGTGCCAGCAGTACCCGGACAGGGCAAGGGGCCAACGTCCTGACTTTC. V gene TRBV28 combines with J gene TRBJ2-6; 8 positions agree with TRBD1. Per germline, CDR1 MDHEN and CDR2 SYDVKM. J lost 4 bases, V lost 5 bases, and 7 bases had no gene match. This CDR3 comprises 16 residues.